A single T cell receptor (beta chain) is shown here with its context. The repertoire was sequenced with immunoSEQ multiplex PCR; TCRdb's copy has only in-frame clones and lacks some. The sample has more than 1.2 million clones, 98% to 99% seen once. The sample originates from a study of shared clonotypes between healthy human individuals. Across the study: Three CD4 naive, three CD4 memory, two CD8 naive and one CD8 memory plate were used per donor.

V shed 1 base and J shed 5 bases, with 12 bases lying between them. The CDR3 sequence is 15 residues long. Germline V CDR1 and CDR2: SGHAT, FQNNGV. Sequenced: naive CD4+ T cells sorted from blood. Subset in this sample: CD45RA+ positively selected. The chain links TRBV11-2 to TRBJ2-1, with a possible D match to TRBD2 (6 bases). This sequence was found in a man younger than 40 in good health. CDR3 DNA sequence: TGTGCCAGCAGCTTAGGTCTAGGCGGGAACAATGAGCAGTTCTTC. Its translation is CASSLGLGGNNEQFF.